This TCR beta chain was retrieved from a study of tumor-infiltrating lymphocytes in primary liver carcinoma. On the study more broadly: Productive TCRbeta reads per sample were roughly 3.5 to 8 million, not differing by tissue.

The investigators made TCR beta cDNA from about 500 ng total RNA, using a constant-region primer. Slightly modified ARM-PCR, run as three nested multiplex PCR rounds, produced the TCR beta libraries. The first two PCR rounds used TRBV1-TRBV30 primers with a Cbeta primer, roughly 10 cycles each. Each CDR3 protein is one row after TCRdb ran MiXCR on the multiplex PCR reads. The data show approximately 300,000 distinct CDR3 sequences, around three fifths seen once. Unsorted whole blood yielded the blood RNA, and germline DNA was also extracted. The researchers drew 3.5 to 5 milliliters of peripheral blood before surgery. The CDR3 length is 13 residues. CDR1 is SEHNR, CDR2 FQNEAQ, per germline (reference sequence). V gave up 3 bases and J gave up 6 bases, with 11 bases separating them. The study's findings and limits: Tumor region pairs shared more overlap than did tumor-adjacent and tumor-blood pairs.

This clonotype was counted between two and nine times. Its specificity is not known. The source of this sequence is a man aged 40-49 years with primary liver carcinoma and hepatitis B virus infection. The gene calls are TRBV7-9 and TRBJ1-2; unclear D gene. Sample: peripheral blood. CDR3 in amino acids: CASSFDSKNGYTF. The CDR3 DNA reads TGTGCCAGCAGCTTTGACTCTAAGAATGGCTACACCTTC.